The 27 T cell receptor beta chains presented below share a single source sample, sequenced in a study of blood T cell repertoires in COVID-19. The table came from immunoSEQ multiplex PCR; TCRdb's copy has only in-frame clones and leaves some out. The sample lists 150,000 to 200,000 clones, roughly nine tenths occurring once. The specimen was peripheral blood. Receptors originate from a man aged 18 to 29 with acute or convalescent COVID-19.

The chain employs TRBV5-4 and TRBJ2-1, with 15 nucleotides matching TRBD2. Germline lookup yields CDR1 SGHNT and CDR2 YYREEE (reference sequence). V was clipped by 4 bases and J by 5 bases; unmatched bases: 7. This CDR3 contains 17 residues. The CDR3 DNA sequence: TGTGCCAGCAGCCCGGGACTAGCGGGGGGTGCTAACAATGAGCAGTTCTTC. It translates to CASSPGLAGGANNEQFF.

This rearrangement joins TRBV7-2 to TRBJ1-4, with unresolved D. V lost 5 bases, J lost 7 bases, and 11 bases lay in between. The germline gives CDR1 SGHTA, CDR2 FQGNSA. The CDR3 contains 13 residues. The CDR3 region is CASSPRLGEKLFF. The CDR3 DNA reads as TGTGCCAGCAGCCCCAGGTTGGGTGAAAAACTGTTTTTT.

The genes are TRBV28 and TRBJ1-5; 7 bases fit TRBD1. Germline assignment: CDR1 MDHEN and CDR2 SYDVKM. The CDR3 has 17 residues. The V gene end was trimmed by 4 bases and the J gene end by 0 bases; junction bases not matched to a gene: 9. CDR3 DNA sequence: TGTGCCAGCAGTTGGGGGGCCGGGACAGTTAGCAATCAGCCCCAGCATTTT. This sequence encodes CASSWGAGTVSNQPQHF. Based on the CDR3 plus reference TRBV28 and TRBJ1-5, the full variable domain is DVKVTQSSRYLVKRTGEKVFLECVQDMDHENMFWYRQDPGLGLRLIYFSYDVKMKEKGDIPEGYSVSREKKERFSLILESASTNQTSMYLCASSWGAGTVSNQPQHFGDGTRLSIL.

This chain uses TRBV5-4 with TRBJ2-3; D unresolved. V was clipped by 10 bases and J by 0 bases, with 9 bases between them. CDR1 and CDR2 from the germline V gene are SGHNT and YYREEE (reference sequence). The CDR3 is 12 amino acids. The CDR3 sequence is CALSSSTDTQYF. In DNA form, the CDR3 reads TGTGCCCTTAGCAGTAGCACAGATACGCAGTATTTT. The full variable domain, its missing parts supplied by reference TRBV5-4 and TRBJ2-3, is ETGVTQSPTHLIKTRGQQVTLRCSSQSGHNTVSWYQQALGQGPQFIFQYYREEENGRGNFPPRFSGLQFPNYSSELNVNALELDDSALYLCALSSSTDTQYFGPGTRLTVL.

The chain links TRBV5-1 to TRBJ1-3; 7 bases line up with TRBD1. Germline V gene sequence: CDR1 SGHRS, CDR2 YFSETQ. The V gene end was trimmed by 4 bases and the J gene end by 2 bases; junction bases not matched to a gene: 6. This CDR3 comprises 15 residues. CDR3 nucleotide sequence: TGCGCCAGCAGCCCTGACAGGGCACCTGGAAACACCATATATTTT. This translates into CASSPDRAPGNTIYF.

The chain employs TRBV10-3 and TRBJ2-3, with D possibly matching TRBD2 (5 bases). The length of the CDR3 is 15 residues. V lost 3 bases to trimming and J lost 2 bases, with 12 bases between them. The germline V gene has CDR1 ENHRY and CDR2 SYGVKD. This chain's CDR3 is CAISDYGVSTDTQYF. In DNA form, the CDR3 reads TGTGCCATCAGTGATTACGGGGTGTCCACAGATACGCAGTATTTT.

In regard to this clone: Mismatch with germline at one junction end may stem from a read error. The chain carries TRBV5-1 and TRBJ2-5, with D possibly TRBD1 on 6 matching bases. Germline V lookup: CDR1 SGHRS, CDR2 YFSETQ. This CDR3 comprises 15 residues. CDR3 bases: TGCGCCAGCAGCGCAGTCCAGGGGTCCCAAGAGGCCCAGTACTTC. Protein: CASSAVQGSQEAQYF.

The chain has TRBV5-6 and TRBJ2-1; 8 bases align to TRBD1. CDR3 size: 14 residues. Germline V lookup: CDR1 SGHDT, CDR2 YYEEEE. Trimming took 4 bases from V and 6 from J; bases not matched to a gene: 6. In DNA form, the CDR3 reads TGTGCCAGCAGCCCGGGACAGGATCGCAATGAGCAGTTCTTC. As protein: CASSPGQDRNEQFF. Full variable domain (rest looked up from reference TRBV5-6 and TRBJ2-1): DAGVTQSPTHLIKTRGQQVTLRCSPKSGHDTVSWYQQALGQGPQFIFQYYEEEERQRGNFPDRFSGHQFPNYSSELNVNALLLGDSALYLCASSPGQDRNEQFFGPGTRLTVL.

V gene TRBV5-1 combines with J gene TRBJ2-3; tentatively, D is TRBD2 (6 bases). Germline CDR1 SGHRS, CDR2 YFSETQ. The germline V and J ends were trimmed by 4 bases and 0 bases, with 12 bases remaining between them. This CDR3 comprises 15 residues. CDR3 residues: CASSGTGVSTDTQYF. The DNA of the CDR3 is TGCGCCAGCAGCGGGACGGGGGTTAGCACAGATACGCAGTATTTT. The whole variable domain, remainder taken from reference TRBV5-1 and TRBJ2-3, is KAGVTQTPRYLIKTRGQQVTLSCSPISGHRSVSWYQQTPGQGLQFLFEYFSETQRNKGNFPGRFSGRQFSNSRSEMNVSTLELGDSALYLCASSGTGVSTDTQYFGPGTRLTVL.

The V gene is TRBV7-8, the J gene TRBJ2-1, with 8 bases matching TRBD1. CDR1 SGHVS and CDR2 FQNEAQ come from the germline V gene. The CDR3 totals 15 residues. After removal of 5 bases from V and 7 bases from J, the junction contained 10 bases not matched to a gene. CDR3 protein: CASSKSGTGGNEQFF. Written as DNA, the CDR3 is TGTGCCAGCAGCAAATCCGGGACAGGAGGAAATGAGCAGTTCTTC.

The V gene is TRBV7-9, the J gene TRBJ2-1; 7 positions match TRBD2. The CDR3 is 15 amino acids. V shed 3 bases and J 8 bases; nucleotides not matched to a gene: 10. Per germline, CDR1 SEHNR and CDR2 FQNEAQ (reference sequence). The CDR3 sequence is CASSFPAGPWDEQFF. The CDR3 nucleotides are TGTGCCAGCAGCTTCCCAGCGGGGCCATGGGATGAGCAGTTCTTC.

V is TRBV29-1 and J is TRBJ1-2; D call uncertain. This CDR3 contains 14 residues. Germline V gene sequence: CDR1 SQVTM, CDR2 ANQGSEA. V gave up 3 bases and J gave up 7 bases, with 18 bases separating them. The CDR3 protein is CSVDSRRELGGYTF. The CDR3 nucleotides are TGCAGCGTTGATTCAAGGCGGGAACTGGGTGGCTACACCTTC.

The chain recombines TRBV4-1 with TRBJ2-1; 10 bases are a match to TRBD1. Losses at the gene ends were 5 bases for V and 6 bases for J; bases not matched to a gene: 7. The CDR3 runs to 15 residues. Germline values: CDR1 MGHRA, CDR2 YSYEKL. The CDR3 sequence: CASSFRDRGVNEQFF. The DNA of the CDR3 is TGCGCCAGCAGCTTCCGGGACAGGGGCGTCAATGAGCAGTTCTTC.

The CDR3 DNA sequence: TGTGCCAGCAGTTTAAAGGGGAATCAGCCCCAGCATTTT. It yields the protein CASSLKGNQPQHF. The chain is built from TRBV12-3 or TRBV12-4 and TRBJ1-5; TRBD1 might be the D (5 bases). Deletions cut 2 bases from V and 4 bases from J, with 6 bases between. The CDR3 sequence is 13 residues long.

J is TRBJ2-5 and V is TRBV2, with 10 nucleotides matching TRBD2. The CDR3 covers 15 residues. J gave up 1 base and V 7 bases, and 6 bases lay outside the gene matches. Germline CDR1 SNHLY, CDR2 FYNNEI. The CDR3 sequence: CASILSGGVQETQYF. For the CDR3, the DNA is TGTGCCAGCATCCTCAGCGGGGGGGTCCAAGAGACCCAGTACTTC.

J is TRBJ2-2 and V is TRBV9; 8 bases are shared with TRBD1. Per germline, CDR1 SGDLS and CDR2 YYNGEE. The CDR3 is 16 amino acids. V lost 0 bases and J lost 0; bases outside the gene matches: 1. The CDR3 region is CASSVVDRANTGELFF. The DNA of the CDR3 is TGTGCCAGCAGCGTAGTGGACAGGGCGAACACCGGGGAGCTGTTTTTT.

The chain recombines TRBV2 with TRBJ1-1; possible D gene TRBD1, 6 bases. This CDR3 region has 16 residues. Germline CDR1 and CDR2: SNHLY and FYNNEI. Deletions cut 8 bases from V and 6 bases from J, with 25 bases between. The CDR3 DNA follows: TGTGCCAGCGACGGGGTGGCGCAGGGGTGGGGCTCTGAAGCTTTCTTT. It specifies CASDGVAQGWGSEAFF.

The chain has TRBV7-9 and TRBJ1-1; 7 bases are shared with TRBD1. CDR3 length: 14 amino acids. Germline CDR1 reads SEHNR; CDR2 reads FQNEAQ (reference sequence). J gave up 5 bases and V 5 bases, and 8 bases lay outside the gene matches. The CDR3, as DNA: TGTGCCAGCAGCCTACGACAGGGAGGTACTGAAGCTTTCTTT. Protein sequence: CASSLRQGGTEAFF.

The chain is built from TRBV21-1 and TRBJ2-7; the D call in the table, TRBD2, was not verified against the DNA. TRBV21-1 is described as a pseudogene. CDR3 length: 14 residues. The CDR3 loop is CASSKRWSNYEQYF. The CDR3 coding sequence is TGTGCCAGCAGCAAAAGATGGAGTAACTACGAGCAGTACTTC.

V usage is TRBV13 and J usage is TRBJ1-6; 7 positions agree with TRBD1. This CDR3 has 15 residues. After removal of 5 bases from V and 10 bases from J, the junction contained 11 bases not matched to a gene. Germline V lookup: CDR1 PRHDT, CDR2 FYEKMQ (reference sequence). CDR3 bases: TGTGCCAGCAGCACCCGGGGACAGATGGTCTCACCCCTCCACTTT. This encodes CASSTRGQMVSPLHF.

The V and J genes are TRBV3-1 (or the pseudogene TRBV3-2) and TRBJ1-1; D might be TRBD1 (5 bases). V lost 4 bases, J lost 0 bases, and 12 bases lay in between. This CDR3 has 15 amino acids. CDR1 is LGHDT, CDR2 YNNKEL, per germline (reference sequence). The CDR3 DNA is TGTGCCAGCAGCCGGGAAGGAGGGGTGAACACTGAAGCTTTCTTT. It specifies CASSREGGVNTEAFF.

The V gene is TRBV10-2, the J gene TRBJ1-5; D gene uncertain. This CDR3 is 14 amino acids long. CDR1 is WSHSY, CDR2 SAAADI, per germline. V gave up 4 bases and J gave up 9 bases, with 16 bases separating them. The CDR3 sequence is CASSAGNLLGPQHF. CDR3 DNA: TGCGCCAGCAGTGCAGGCAACCTTTTGGGGCCCCAGCATTTT.

J is TRBJ2-5 and V is TRBV7-9; D remains unclear. The CDR3 contains 14 residues. The V end was cut by 2 bases, the J end by 5 bases, with 12 bases between. The germline V gene has CDR1 SEHNR and CDR2 FQNEAQ (reference sequence). The CDR3 DNA reads TGTGCCAGCAGCTTATTGGCGGTTTCGGAGACCCAGTACTTC. Its protein is CASSLLAVSETQYF.

This CDR3 is CASSYVQPGWPQHF. CDR3 bases: TGTGCCAGCAGTTACGTCCAACCGGGTTGGCCCCAGCATTTT. J is TRBJ1-5 and V is TRBV6-2 or TRBV6-3; D is undetermined. This CDR3 region has 14 residues. V was cut by 2 bases and J by 9 bases, with 14 bases left in between. The V gene's germline CDR1 is MNHEY and CDR2 SVGEGT.

The chain is built from TRBV2 and TRBJ2-5; 11 bases are a match to TRBD2. With 6 bases clipped from V and 7 bases from J, the junction kept 4 bases outside the gene matches. The germline V gene has CDR1 SNHLY and CDR2 FYNNEI. CDR3 size: 13 residues. The CDR3 reads CASSLAGGGTQYF. The CDR3 nucleotides read TGTGCCAGCAGCCTAGCGGGGGGAGGGACCCAGTACTTC.

The chain uses TRBV6-4 and TRBJ2-1; the match to TRBD2 covers 10 bases. There are 15 residues in the CDR3. The J segment lost 8 bases and the V segment lost 0 bases, leaving 4 bases of the junction unmatched. Germline-derived CDR1 and CDR2 are MRHNA and SNTAGT. The CDR3 region has the DNA TGTGCCAGCAGTGACTCGAGCGGGGGGGCGGATGAGCAGTTCTTC. This gives the protein CASSDSSGGADEQFF.

This sequence joins TRBV18 and TRBJ1-1; 9 bases fit TRBD1. The junction had 8 bases not matched to a gene; V was cut back by 0 bases and J by 3 bases. The CDR3 extends over 17 amino acids. Germline lookup yields CDR1 KGHSH and CDR2 LQKENI. CDR3 DNA: TGTGCCAGCTCACCACCCCGGGGACAGGGCCCGGACACTGAAGCTTTCTTT. This translates into CASSPPRGQGPDTEAFF. The whole variable domain, filled in from reference TRBV18 and TRBJ1-1, reads NAGVMQNPRHLVRRRGQEARLRCSPMKGHSHVYWYRQLPEEGLKFMVYLQKENIIDESGMPKERFSAEFPKEGPSILRIQQVVRGDSAAYFCASSPPRGQGPDTEAFFGQGTRLTVV.